What follows are 13 T cell receptor beta chains derived from one specimen sequenced in a study of vaccination and CD4 T cells after COVID-19. Antigens of these TCRs are unknown. Treatment noted: roughly 10-day PBMC culture with coronavirus spike peptide pools or control peptides (ViraFEST assay). The Oncomine TCR Beta short-read assay generated sequence data from the DNA of cultured CD4+ T cells. TCRdb re-called the PCR reads through MiXCR, storing one row per CDR3 protein. This repertoire shows approximately 10,000 distinct CDR3 sequences, approximately 50% found once; its top ten account for 30%. The sequenced sample consisted of CD4+ T cells from blood, cultured in vitro. Receptors were obtained from a human donor who had recovered from COVID-19.

The count of this clonotype is one. The CDR3 bases are TGTGCCTGGAGTGTACTGGGGGTTTCCATGAACACTGAAGCTTTCTTT. Its protein is CAWSVLGVSMNTEAFF. The chain joins TRBV30 to TRBJ1-1; possible D gene TRBD1, 5 bases. Germline lookup yields CDR1 GTSNPN and CDR2 SVGIG (reference sequence). The ends were cut back, 0 bases at V and 0 bases at J, with 14 bases in the middle. The CDR3 contains 16 residues.

V gene TRBV7-9 combines with J gene TRBJ1-1; D unclear. CDR3 length: 15 amino acids. V gave up 5 bases and J gave up 1 base, with 14 bases separating them. CDR1 and CDR2 (germline): SEHNR, FQNEAQ (reference sequence). The CDR3 protein is CASSLLDRPNTEAFF. The DNA for the CDR3 is TGTGCCAGCAGCCTCCTGGATAGGCCGAACACTGAAGCTTTCTTT.

The chain employs TRBV7-9 and TRBJ1-5; TRBD1 is a possible D gene (6 bases). There are 16 residues in the CDR3. Trimming pared 6 bases from V and 0 bases from J, leaving 15 bases between. The germline V gene encodes CDR1 SEHNR and CDR2 FQNEAQ (reference sequence). The CDR3 DNA sequence: TGTGCCAGCAGGACGTACAGGGAGGCTAGCAATCAGCCCCAGCATTTT. This codes for CASRTYREASNQPQHF. The full variable domain, with the rest looked up from reference TRBV7-9 and TRBJ1-5, is DTGVSQNPRHKITKRGQNVTFRCDPISEHNRLYWYRQTLGQGPEFLTYFQNEAQLEKSRLLSDRFSAERPKGSFSTLEIQRTEQGDSAMYLCASRTYREASNQPQHFGDGTRLSIL.

This clonotype was seen a few times. The chain combines TRBV6-5 with TRBJ2-1, with a possible D match to TRBD2 (7 bases). The V gene's germline CDR1 is MNHEY and CDR2 SVGAGI. This CDR3 is 17 amino acids long. Trimming took 0 bases from V and 0 from J, leaving 12 bases between them. CDR3 region: CASSYSRGGLSYNEQFF. The CDR3 bases are TGTGCCAGCAGTTACTCGAGGGGGGGCCTCTCCTACAATGAGCAGTTCTTC.

This chain joins TRBV6-1 and TRBJ1-1, with no clear D. Looked up from germline, CDR1 is MNHNS and CDR2 is SASEGT. Trimming stripped 7 bases from V and 5 bases from J, with 17 bases between. The CDR3 runs to 14 residues. The CDR3 loop reads CASNTGRGGTEAFF. The CDR3 DNA reads as TGTGCCAGCAACACCGGACGGGGAGGGACTGAAGCTTTCTTT.

The chain carries TRBV19 and TRBJ2-1, with 7 bases matching TRBD2. The junction had 10 bases not matched to a gene; V was cut back by 5 bases and J by 9 bases. Germline CDR1 LNHDA, CDR2 SQIVND (reference sequence). CDR3 length: 14 residues. CDR3 bases: TGTGCCAGTAGTGACTCGGGGGGTCGAGGTGAGCAGTTCTTC. It is translated as CASSDSGGRGEQFF.

The table lists this clonotype with a count of one. J is TRBJ1-6 and V is TRBV6-1; D perhaps matches TRBD1 (5 bases). Per the germline V gene, CDR1 is MNHNS and CDR2 is SASEGT. The CDR3 contains 18 residues. V was shortened by 5 bases and J by 9 bases, with 26 bases between the two germline ends. The chain's CDR3 is CASSPLGEASQESSPLHF. DNA for the CDR3: TGTGCCAGCAGTCCCCTGGGGGAGGCGAGTCAGGAATCTTCACCCCTCCACTTT.

The V gene is TRBV6-5, the J gene TRBJ1-5; D is unresolved. Trimming removed 0 bases at V and 3 bases at J, with 12 bases between. The germline V gene encodes CDR1 MNHEY and CDR2 SVGAGI. The CDR3 extends over 16 amino acids. CDR3 nucleotides: TGTGCCAGCAGTTACTCGAAGGGAGGAGTCAATCAGCCCCAGCATTTT. As protein: CASSYSKGGVNQPQHF.

This chain joins TRBV2 and TRBJ1-2, with 8 bases lining up with TRBD1. Germline V gene lookup returns CDR1 SNHLY and CDR2 FYNNEI. CDR3 length: 14 residues. With 7 bases clipped from V and 1 base from J, the junction kept 5 bases outside the gene matches. The CDR3 loop is CASKGDRSNYGYTF. The CDR3 DNA is TGTGCCAGCAAGGGGGACAGGAGTAACTATGGCTACACCTTC.

There are a few counts of this clonotype. The J gene is TRBJ1-1, the V gene TRBV20-1; D uncertain. CDR3 size: 12 residues. V was shortened by 6 bases and J by 5 bases, with 13 bases between the two germline ends. Germline CDR1 reads DFQATT; CDR2 reads SNEGSKA (reference sequence). CDR3 in DNA: TGCAGTGCACTCATTATAGGGACTGAAGCTTTCTTT. It specifies CSALIIGTEAFF.

This chain uses TRBV7-6 with TRBJ1-1; TRBD1 aligns across 9 bases. Germline CDR1 reads SGHVS; CDR2 reads FNYEAQ. With V trimmed by 6 bases and J by 3 bases, 17 bases remained unmatched. This CDR3 contains 18 residues. CDR3 loop: CASSSGGHRGRRDTEAFF. The DNA of the CDR3 is TGTGCCAGCAGTTCAGGGGGGCACAGGGGGCGCCGGGACACTGAAGCTTTCTTT.

This chain links TRBV23-1 with TRBJ2-5; TRBD1 matches 7 bases. TRBV23-1 is placed among ORFs of uncertain function. The CDR3 extends over 18 amino acids. The V gene end was trimmed by 3 bases and the J gene end by 5 bases; junction bases not matched to a gene: 18. CDR3 nucleotide sequence: TGCGCCAGCAGTCATGGGGCGACAGGGAGTAAGGTAACCGAGACCCAGTACTTC. Translating it yields CASSHGATGSKVTETQYF.

The chain carries TRBV20-1 and TRBJ1-5; 8 bases are shared with TRBD1. V dropped 4 bases and J dropped 1; count of bases not matched to a gene: 3. Looked up from germline, CDR1 is DFQATT and CDR2 is SNEGSKA (reference sequence). The CDR3 has 14 amino acids. Here the CDR3 DNA reads TGCAGTGCTACAAACAGGGGGAGCAATCAGCCCCAGCATTTT. Amino acid sequence: CSATNRGSNQPQHF.